This TCR beta chain is from a study of Graves' ophthalmopathy and Graves' hyperthyroidism. Excluded were patients with other autoimmune diseases, uncontrolled infections, pregnancy or lactation. The length of the CDR3 is 16 residues. In germline, CDR1 is SGHTS, CDR2 YDEGEE. Unmatched junction bases numbered 10, after V lost 3 bases and J lost 4 bases. The sequenced template was RNA, covering the TCR beta CDR3 region. Scientists carried out first-round RT-PCR using HTBI primers and then a second-round multiplex PCR. MiXCR was run by TCRdb on the multiplex PCR reads, yielding one entry per CDR3 protein. Of around 1.1 million distinct CDR3 sequences detected, around a third appear once; the ten largest clones hold 11%.

The TCR originated in an adult man with Graves' hyperthyroidism. The chain joins TRBV5-8 to TRBJ2-7; the match to TRBD2 covers 10 bases. Sequenced input: peripheral blood or thyroid tissue (not recorded which). The CDR3 DNA reads TGTGCCAGCAGCTCTACCAGCGGGAGGGCCTTTTACGAGCAGTACTTC. Its protein product is CASSSTSGRAFYEQYF.